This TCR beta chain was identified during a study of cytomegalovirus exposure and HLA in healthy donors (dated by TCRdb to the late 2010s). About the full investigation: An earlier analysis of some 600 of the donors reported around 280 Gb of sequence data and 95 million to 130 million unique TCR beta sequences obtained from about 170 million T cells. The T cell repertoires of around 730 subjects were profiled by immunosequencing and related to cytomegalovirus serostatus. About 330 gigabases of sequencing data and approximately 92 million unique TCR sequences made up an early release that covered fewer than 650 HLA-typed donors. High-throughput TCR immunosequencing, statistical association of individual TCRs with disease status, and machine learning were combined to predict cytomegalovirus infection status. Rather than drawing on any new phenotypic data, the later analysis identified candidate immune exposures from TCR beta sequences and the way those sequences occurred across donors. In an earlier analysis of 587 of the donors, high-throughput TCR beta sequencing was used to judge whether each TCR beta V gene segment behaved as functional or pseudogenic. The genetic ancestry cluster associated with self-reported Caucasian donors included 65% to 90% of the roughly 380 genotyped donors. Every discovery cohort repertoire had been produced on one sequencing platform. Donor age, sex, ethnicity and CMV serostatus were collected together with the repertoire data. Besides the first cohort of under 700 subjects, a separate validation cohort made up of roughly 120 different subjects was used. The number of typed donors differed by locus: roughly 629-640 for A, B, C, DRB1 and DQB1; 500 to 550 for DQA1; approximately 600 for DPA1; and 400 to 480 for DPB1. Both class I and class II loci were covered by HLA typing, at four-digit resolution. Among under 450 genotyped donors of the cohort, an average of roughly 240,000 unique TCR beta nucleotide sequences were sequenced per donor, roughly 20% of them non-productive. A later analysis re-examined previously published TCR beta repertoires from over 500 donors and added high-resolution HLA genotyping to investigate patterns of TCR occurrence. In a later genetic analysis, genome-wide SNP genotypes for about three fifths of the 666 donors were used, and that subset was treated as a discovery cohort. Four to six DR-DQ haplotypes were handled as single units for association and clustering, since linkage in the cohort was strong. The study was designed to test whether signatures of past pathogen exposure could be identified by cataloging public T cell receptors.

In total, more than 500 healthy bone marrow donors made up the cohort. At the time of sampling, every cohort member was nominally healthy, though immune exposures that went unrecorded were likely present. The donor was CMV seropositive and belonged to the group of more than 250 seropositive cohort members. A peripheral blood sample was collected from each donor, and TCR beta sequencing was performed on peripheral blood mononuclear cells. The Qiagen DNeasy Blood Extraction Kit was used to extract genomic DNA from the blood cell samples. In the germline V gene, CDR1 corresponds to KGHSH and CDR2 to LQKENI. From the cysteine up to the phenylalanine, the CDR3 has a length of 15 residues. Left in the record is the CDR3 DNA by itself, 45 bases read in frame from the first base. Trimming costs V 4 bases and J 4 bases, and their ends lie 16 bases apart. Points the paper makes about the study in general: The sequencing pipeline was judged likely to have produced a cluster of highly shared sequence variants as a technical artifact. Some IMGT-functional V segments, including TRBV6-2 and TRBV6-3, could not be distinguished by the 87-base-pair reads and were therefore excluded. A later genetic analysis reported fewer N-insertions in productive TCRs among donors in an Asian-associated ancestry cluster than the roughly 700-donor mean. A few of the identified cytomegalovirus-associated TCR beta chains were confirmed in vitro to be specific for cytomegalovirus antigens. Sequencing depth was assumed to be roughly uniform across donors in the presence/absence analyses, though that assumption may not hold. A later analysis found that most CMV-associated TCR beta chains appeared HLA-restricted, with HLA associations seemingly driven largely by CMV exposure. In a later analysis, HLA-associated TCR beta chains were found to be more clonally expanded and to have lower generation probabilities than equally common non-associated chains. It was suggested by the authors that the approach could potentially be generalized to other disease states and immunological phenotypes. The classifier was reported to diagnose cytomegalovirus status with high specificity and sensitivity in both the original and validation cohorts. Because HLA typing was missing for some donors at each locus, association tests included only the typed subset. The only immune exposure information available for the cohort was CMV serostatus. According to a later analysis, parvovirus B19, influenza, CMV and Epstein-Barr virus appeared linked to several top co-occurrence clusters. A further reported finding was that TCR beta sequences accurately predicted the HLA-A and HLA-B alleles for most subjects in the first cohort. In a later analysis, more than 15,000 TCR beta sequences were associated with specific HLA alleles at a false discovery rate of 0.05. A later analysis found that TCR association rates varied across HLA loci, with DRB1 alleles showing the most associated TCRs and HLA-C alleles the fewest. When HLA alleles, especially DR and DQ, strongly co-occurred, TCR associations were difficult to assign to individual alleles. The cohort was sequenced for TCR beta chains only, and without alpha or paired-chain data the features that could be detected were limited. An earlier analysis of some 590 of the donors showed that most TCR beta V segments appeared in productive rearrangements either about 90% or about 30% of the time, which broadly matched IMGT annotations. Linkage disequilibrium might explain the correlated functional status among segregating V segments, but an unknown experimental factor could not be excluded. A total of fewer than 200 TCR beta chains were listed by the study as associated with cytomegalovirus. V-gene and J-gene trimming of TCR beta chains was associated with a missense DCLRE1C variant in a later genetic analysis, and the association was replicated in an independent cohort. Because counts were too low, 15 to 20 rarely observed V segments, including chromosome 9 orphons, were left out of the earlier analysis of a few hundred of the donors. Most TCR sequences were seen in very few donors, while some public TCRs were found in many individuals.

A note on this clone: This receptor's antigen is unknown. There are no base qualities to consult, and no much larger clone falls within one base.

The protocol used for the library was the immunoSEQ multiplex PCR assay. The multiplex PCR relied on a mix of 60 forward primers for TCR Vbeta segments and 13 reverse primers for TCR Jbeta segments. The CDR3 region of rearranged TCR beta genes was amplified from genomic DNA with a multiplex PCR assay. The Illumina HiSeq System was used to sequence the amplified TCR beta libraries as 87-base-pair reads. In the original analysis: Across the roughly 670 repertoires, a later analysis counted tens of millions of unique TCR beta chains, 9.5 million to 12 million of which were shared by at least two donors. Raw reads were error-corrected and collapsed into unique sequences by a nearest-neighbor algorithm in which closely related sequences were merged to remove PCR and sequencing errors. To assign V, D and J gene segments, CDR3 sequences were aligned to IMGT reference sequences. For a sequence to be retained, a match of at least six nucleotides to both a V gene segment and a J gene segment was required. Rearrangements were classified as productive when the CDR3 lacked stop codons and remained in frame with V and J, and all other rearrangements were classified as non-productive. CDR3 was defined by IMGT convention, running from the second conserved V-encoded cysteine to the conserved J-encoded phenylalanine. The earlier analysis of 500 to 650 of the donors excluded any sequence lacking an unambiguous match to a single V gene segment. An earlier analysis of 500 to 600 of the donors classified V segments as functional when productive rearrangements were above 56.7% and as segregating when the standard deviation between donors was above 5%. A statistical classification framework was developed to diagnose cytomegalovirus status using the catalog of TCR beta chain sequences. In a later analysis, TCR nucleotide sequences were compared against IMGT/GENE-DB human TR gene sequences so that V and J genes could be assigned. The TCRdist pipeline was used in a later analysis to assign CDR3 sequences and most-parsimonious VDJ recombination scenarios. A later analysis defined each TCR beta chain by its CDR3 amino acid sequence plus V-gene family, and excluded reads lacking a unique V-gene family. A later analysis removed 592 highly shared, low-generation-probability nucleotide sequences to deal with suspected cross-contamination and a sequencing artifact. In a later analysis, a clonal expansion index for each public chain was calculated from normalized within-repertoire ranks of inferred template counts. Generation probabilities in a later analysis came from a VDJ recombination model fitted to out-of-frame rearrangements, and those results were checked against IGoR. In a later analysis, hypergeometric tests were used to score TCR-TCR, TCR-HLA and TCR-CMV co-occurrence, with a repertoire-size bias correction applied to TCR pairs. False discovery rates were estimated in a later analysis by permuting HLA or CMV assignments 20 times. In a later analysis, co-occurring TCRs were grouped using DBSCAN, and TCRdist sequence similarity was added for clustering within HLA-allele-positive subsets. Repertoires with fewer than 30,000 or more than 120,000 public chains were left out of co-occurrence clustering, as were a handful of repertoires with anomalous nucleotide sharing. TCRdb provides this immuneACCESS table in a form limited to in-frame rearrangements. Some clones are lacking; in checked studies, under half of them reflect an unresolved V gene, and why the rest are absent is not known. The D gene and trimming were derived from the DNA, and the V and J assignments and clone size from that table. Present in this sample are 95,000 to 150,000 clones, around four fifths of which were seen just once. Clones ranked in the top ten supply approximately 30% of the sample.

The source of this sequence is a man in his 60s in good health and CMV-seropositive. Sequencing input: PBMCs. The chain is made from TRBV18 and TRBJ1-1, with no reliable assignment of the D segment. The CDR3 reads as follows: CASSLDSARGTEAFF. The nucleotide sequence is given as TGTGCCAGCTCACTGGACTCCGCCCGGGGCACTGAAGCTTTCTTT.